The 15 T cell receptor beta chains listed next were all sequenced from one sample in a study of cytomegalovirus exposure and HLA in healthy donors. The PCR had 60 Vbeta and 13 Jbeta primers. The protocol was immunoSEQ multiplex PCR, while the TCRdb copy is restricted to in-frame clones and leaves out a portion. This table has some 65,000 clones, approximately 60% appearing once. Sequencing used PBMCs. The receptors here all came from a young man in good health and CMV-seronegative.

The rearrangement links TRBV4-1 to TRBJ2-5; maybe TRBD1 (6 bases). Germline V gene lookup returns CDR1 MGHRA and CDR2 YSYEKL. Trimming took 4 bases from V and 5 from J, leaving 20 bases between them. The CDR3 has 16 amino acids. CDR3 region: CASSLPTTGTMETQYF. The CDR3 nucleotides read TGCGCCAGCAGCCTCCCTACGACAGGTACGATGGAGACCCAGTACTTC.

This rearrangement joins TRBV18 to TRBJ1-2, with D perhaps matching TRBD1 (5 bases). V was pared by 6 bases and J by 7 bases, with 9 bases between. The germline gives CDR1 KGHSH, CDR2 LQKENI. This CDR3 has 11 amino acids. CDR3 amino acids: CASSQGIGYTF. CDR3 bases: TGTGCCAGCTCGCAGGGTATTGGCTACACCTTC.

The chain links TRBV4-2 to TRBJ1-4; D not resolved. V was cut by 3 bases and J by 8 bases, with 10 bases left in between. The CDR3 runs 13 residues. CDR1 and CDR2 (germline): LGHNA, YNFKEQ. CDR3 DNA sequence: TGTGCCAGCAGCCAGCTAGGAGAGGAAAAACTGTTTTTT. Protein sequence: CASSQLGEEKLFF.

This clone was counted only a few times. V usage is TRBV4-1 and J usage is TRBJ2-3, with 9 bases matching TRBD1. The CDR3 loop spans 18 amino acids. The ends lost 2 bases at V and 2 bases at J; junction bases unmatched: 11. Germline V gene sequence: CDR1 MGHRA, CDR2 YSYEKL. The CDR3 DNA reads as TGCGCCAGCAGCCAACAAAATATGGGACAGGGAAACACAGATACGCAGTATTTT. It yields the protein CASSQQNMGQGNTDTQYF.

This clone was seen only a few times. The V gene is TRBV6-5, the J gene TRBJ2-1; D may be TRBD1 (5 bases). V gave up 5 bases and J gave up 5 bases, with 7 bases separating them. The CDR3 extends over 12 amino acids. Germline CDR1 is MNHEY and CDR2 is SVGAGI. CDR3 sequence reads: CASSQGHNEQFF. The CDR3 coding sequence is TGTGCCAGCAGTCAGGGTCACAATGAGCAGTTCTTC.

The rearrangement links TRBV4-1 to TRBJ2-6, with TRBD1 matching 11 bases. J gave up 0 bases and V 4 bases, and 8 bases lay outside the gene matches. The CDR3 consists of 19 residues. Germline assignment: CDR1 MGHRA and CDR2 YSYEKL. The CDR3 DNA reads as TGCGCCAGCAGCCGAGAAACCGGGACAGGGGGCTCTGGGGCCAACGTCCTGACTTTC. Its translation is CASSRETGTGGSGANVLTF.

This chain joins TRBV2 and TRBJ2-2; maybe TRBD1 (6 bases). V dropped 8 bases and J dropped 0 bases, with 13 bases sitting between them. This CDR3 has 15 residues. Germline assignment: CDR1 SNHLY and CDR2 FYNNEI. The CDR3 nucleotides are TGTGCCAGCGGTCTTGGGACAACGAACACCGGGGAGCTGTTTTTT. It specifies CASGLGTTNTGELFF.

The CDR3 here is CAISGTGSETQYF. In DNA form, the CDR3 reads TGTGCCATCAGTGGTACAGGGTCAGAGACCCAGTACTTC. The chain links TRBV10-3 to TRBJ2-5, with D possibly being TRBD1 (6 bases). Between the trimmed V and J ends, which lost 4 bases and 4 bases, there was a span of 10 bases. CDR3 size: 13 residues. The germline CDR1 and CDR2 sequences are ENHRY and SYGVKD.

This clone came up a few times. The chain recombines TRBV7-9 with TRBJ1-2; no reliable D call. Germline V gene data show CDR1 as SEHNR and CDR2 as FQNEAQ (reference sequence). V shed 1 base and J shed 6 bases, with 6 bases lying between them. CDR3 length: 12 amino acids. The CDR3 sequence: CASSLGANGYTF. The CDR3 bases are TGTGCCAGCAGCTTAGGGGCGAATGGCTACACCTTC.

On this clone itself: One junction end disagrees with the germline gene, perhaps due to a read error. The V and J genes are TRBV29-1 and TRBJ2-7; a possible D gene is TRBD2 (7 bases). The CDR3 has 12 residues. Germline V gene sequence: CDR1 SQVTM, CDR2 ANQGSEA. The CDR3 loop reads CSVARGGGEEDF. As DNA, the CDR3 is TGCAGCGTTGCCCGGGGAGGGGGAGAAGAGGACTTC.

The chain employs TRBV7-8 and TRBJ1-5, with TRBD1 as a possible D gene (5 bases). Germline V CDR1 and CDR2: SGHVS, FQNEAQ. The CDR3 is made up of 15 amino acids. V dropped 4 bases and J dropped 0 bases, with 10 bases sitting between them. The CDR3 nucleotides are TGTGCCAGCAGCTCCCACAGGAATAGCAATCAGCCCCAGCATTTT. Translated, it gives CASSSHRNSNQPQHF. Using reference TRBV7-8 and TRBJ1-5 for the parts outside the CDR3, the full variable domain is GAGVSQSPRYKVAKRGQDVALRCDPISGHVSLFWYQQALGQGPEFLTYFQNEAQLDKSGLPSDRFFAERPEGSVSTLKIQRTQQEDSAVYLCASSSHRNSNQPQHFGDGTRLSIL.

J is TRBJ1-6 and V is TRBV11-2; D ambiguous. Germline CDR1 SGHAT, CDR2 FQNNGV. CDR3 length: 14 amino acids. V lost 5 bases to trimming and J lost 6 bases, with 11 bases between them. Written as DNA, the CDR3 is TGTGCCAGCAGCCTCTCGGGTCTTAATTCACCCCTCCACTTT. Translated, it gives CASSLSGLNSPLHF. The variable domain in full, completed from reference TRBV11-2 and TRBJ1-6, reads EAGVAQSPRYKIIEKRQSVAFWCNPISGHATLYWYQQILGQGPKLLIQFQNNGVVDDSQLPKDRFSAERLKGVDSTLKIQPAKLEDSAVYLCASSLSGLNSPLHFGNGTRLTVT.

The chain uses TRBV5-1 and TRBJ2-6, with 8 bases aligning to TRBD1. The CDR3 loop spans 19 amino acids. Trimming took 4 bases from V and 0 from J; bases not matched to a gene: 12. Looked up from germline, CDR1 is SGHRS and CDR2 is YFSETQ. The CDR3 is CASSGTGGTPLSGANVLTF. The CDR3 bases are TGCGCCAGCAGCGGAACAGGGGGAACTCCTCTCTCTGGGGCCAACGTCCTGACTTTC.

The chain uses TRBV11-2 and TRBJ2-2; 7 nucleotides align to TRBD1. The CDR3 runs to 14 residues. CDR1 and CDR2 from the germline V gene are SGHAT and FQNNGV. Trimming cost V 1 base and J 6 bases; bases outside gene matches: 2. The CDR3 DNA reads as TGTGCCAGCAGCTTAGGTCAGGGGGCCGGGGAGCTGTTTTTT. Protein: CASSLGQGAGELFF. Full variable domain (rest looked up from reference TRBV11-2 and TRBJ2-2): EAGVAQSPRYKIIEKRQSVAFWCNPISGHATLYWYQQILGQGPKLLIQFQNNGVVDDSQLPKDRFSAERLKGVDSTLKIQPAKLEDSAVYLCASSLGQGAGELFFGEGSRLTVL.

CDR3 in DNA: TGTGCCAGGCGGGGGGGAGGAACAGATACGCAGTATTTT. It translates to CARRGGGTDTQYF. V is TRBV2 and J is TRBJ2-3, with TRBD2 matching over 9 bases. This CDR3 is 13 amino acids long. Per the germline V gene, CDR1 is SNHLY and CDR2 is FYNNEI. Trimming removed 9 bases from V and 3 bases from J; junction bases left unmatched: 4. Looking up the rest from reference TRBV2 and TRBJ2-3 gives the full variable domain: EPEVTQTPSHQVTQMGQEVILRCVPISNHLYFYWYRQILGQKVEFLVSFYNNEISEKSEIFDDQFSVERPDGSNFTLKIRSTKLEDSAMYFCARRGGGTDTQYFGPGTRLTVL.